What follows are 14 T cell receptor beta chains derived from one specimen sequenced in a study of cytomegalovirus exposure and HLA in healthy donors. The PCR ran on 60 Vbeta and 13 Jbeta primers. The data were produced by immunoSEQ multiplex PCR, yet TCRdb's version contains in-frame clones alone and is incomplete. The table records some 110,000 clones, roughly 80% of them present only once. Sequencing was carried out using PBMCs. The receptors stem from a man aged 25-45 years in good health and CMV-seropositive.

The CDR3 DNA reads as TGCGCCAGCAGCCATCAGTGGACTAGCGGGAGCTCCTACGAGCAGTACGTC. The encoded protein is CASSHQWTSGSSYEQYV. V gene TRBV5-1 combines with J gene TRBJ2-7; 13 nucleotides align to TRBD2. V lost 4 bases, J lost 0 bases, and 7 bases stayed unmatched. The CDR3 length is 17 residues. CDR1 SGHRS and CDR2 YFSETQ come from the germline V gene.

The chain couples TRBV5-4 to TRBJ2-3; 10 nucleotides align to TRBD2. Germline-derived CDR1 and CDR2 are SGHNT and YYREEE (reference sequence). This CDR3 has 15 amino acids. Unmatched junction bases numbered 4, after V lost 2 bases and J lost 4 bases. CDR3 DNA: TGTGCCAGCAGCTTAAAACTAGCGGGACCAGATACGCAGTATTTT. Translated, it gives CASSLKLAGPDTQYF. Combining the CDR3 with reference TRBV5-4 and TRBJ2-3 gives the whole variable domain ETGVTQSPTHLIKTRGQQVTLRCSSQSGHNTVSWYQQALGQGPQFIFQYYREEENGRGNFPPRFSGLQFPNYSSELNVNALELDDSALYLCASSLKLAGPDTQYFGPGTRLTVL.

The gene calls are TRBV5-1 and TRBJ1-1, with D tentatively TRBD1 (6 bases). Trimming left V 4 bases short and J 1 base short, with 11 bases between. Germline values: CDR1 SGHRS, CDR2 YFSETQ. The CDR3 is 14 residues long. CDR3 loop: CASSVQGRNTEAFF. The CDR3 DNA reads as TGCGCCAGCAGCGTACAGGGCCGGAACACTGAAGCTTTCTTT.

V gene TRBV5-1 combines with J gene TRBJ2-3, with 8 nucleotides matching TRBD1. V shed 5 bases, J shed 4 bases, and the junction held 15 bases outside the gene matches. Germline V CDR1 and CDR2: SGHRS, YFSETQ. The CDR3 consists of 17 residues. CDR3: CASSLEVTGGGADTQYF. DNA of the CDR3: TGCGCCAGCAGTCTTGAGGTAACAGGGGGAGGAGCAGATACGCAGTATTTT.

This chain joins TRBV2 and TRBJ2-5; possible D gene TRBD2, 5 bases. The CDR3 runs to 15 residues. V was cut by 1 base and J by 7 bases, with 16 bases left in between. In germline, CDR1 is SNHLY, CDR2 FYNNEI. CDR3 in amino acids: CASSEVVGVYGTQYF. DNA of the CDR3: TGTGCCAGCAGTGAAGTCGTGGGAGTCTACGGGACCCAGTACTTC.

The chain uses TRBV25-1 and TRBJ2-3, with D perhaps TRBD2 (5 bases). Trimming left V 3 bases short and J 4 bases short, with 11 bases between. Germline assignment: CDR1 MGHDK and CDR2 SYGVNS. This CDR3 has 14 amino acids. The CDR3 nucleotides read TGTGCCAGCAGTGAGTTTGAGGGAGCAGATACGCAGTATTTT. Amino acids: CASSEFEGADTQYF.

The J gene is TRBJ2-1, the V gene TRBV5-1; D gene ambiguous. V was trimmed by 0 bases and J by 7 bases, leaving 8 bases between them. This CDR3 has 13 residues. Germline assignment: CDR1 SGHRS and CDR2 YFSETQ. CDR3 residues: CASSLAGWNEQFF. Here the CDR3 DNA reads TGCGCCAGCAGCTTGGCCGGGTGGAATGAGCAGTTCTTC.

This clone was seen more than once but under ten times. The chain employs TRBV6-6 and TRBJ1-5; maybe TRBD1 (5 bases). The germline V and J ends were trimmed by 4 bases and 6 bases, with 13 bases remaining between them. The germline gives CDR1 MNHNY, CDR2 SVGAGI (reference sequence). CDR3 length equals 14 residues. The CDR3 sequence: CASSSGLAGQPQHF. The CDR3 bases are TGTGCCAGCAGTTCGGGACTCGCGGGTCAGCCCCAGCATTTT.

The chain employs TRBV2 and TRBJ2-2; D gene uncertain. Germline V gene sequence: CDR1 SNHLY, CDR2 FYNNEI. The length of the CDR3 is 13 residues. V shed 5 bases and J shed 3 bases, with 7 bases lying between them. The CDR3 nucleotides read TGTGCCAGCAGTTATACGGACACCGGGGAGCTGTTTTTT. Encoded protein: CASSYTDTGELFF.

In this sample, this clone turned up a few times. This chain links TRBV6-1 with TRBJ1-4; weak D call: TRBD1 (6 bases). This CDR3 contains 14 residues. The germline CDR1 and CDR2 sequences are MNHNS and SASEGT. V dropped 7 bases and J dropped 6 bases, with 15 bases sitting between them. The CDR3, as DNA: TGTGCCAGCATCGAGGACAGAGAAGATGAAAAACTGTTTTTT. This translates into CASIEDREDEKLFF.

The CDR3 coding sequence is TGTGCCAGCAGACGACAGGGGGCTAATAATGAAAAACTGTTTTTT. Amino acid sequence: CASRRQGANNEKLFF. This chain uses TRBV7-2 with TRBJ1-4; 10 bases agree with TRBD1. Unmatched junction bases numbered 5, after V lost 6 bases and J lost 4 bases. CDR3 size: 15 residues. CDR1 and CDR2 from the germline V gene are SGHTA and FQGNSA.

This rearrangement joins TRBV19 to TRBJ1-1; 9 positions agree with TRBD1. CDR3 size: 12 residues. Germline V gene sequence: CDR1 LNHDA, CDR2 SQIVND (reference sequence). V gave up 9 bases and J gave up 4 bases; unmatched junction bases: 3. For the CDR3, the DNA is TGTGCCAGCACAGGGGGCGGCACTGAAGCTTTCTTT. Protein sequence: CASTGGGTEAFF.

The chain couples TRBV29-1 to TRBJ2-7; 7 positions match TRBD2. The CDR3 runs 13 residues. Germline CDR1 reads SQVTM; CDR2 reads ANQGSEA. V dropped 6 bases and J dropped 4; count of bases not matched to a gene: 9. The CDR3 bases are TGCAGCGTCGGGGGGAGACATAGGTACGAGCAGTACTTC. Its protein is CSVGGRHRYEQYF.

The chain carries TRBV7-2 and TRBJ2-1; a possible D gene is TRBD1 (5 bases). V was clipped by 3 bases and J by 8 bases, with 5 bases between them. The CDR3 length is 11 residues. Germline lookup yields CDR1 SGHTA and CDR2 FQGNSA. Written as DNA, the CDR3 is TGTGCCAGCAGCTTGGGGCATGAGCAGTTCTTC. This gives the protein CASSLGHEQFF.